This T cell receptor beta chain came from a study of cytomegalovirus exposure and HLA in healthy donors. Across the study: Caucasian-associated ancestry cluster membership applied to about 80% of approximately 400 genotyped donors.

For this clone: Its specificity is not known.

General observations from the study: Later analysis suggested links between common viral pathogens and several top significant clusters.

CDR3 length: 17 amino acids. Per germline, CDR1 GTSNPN and CDR2 SVGIG (reference sequence). The germline V and J ends were trimmed by 5 bases and 5 bases, with 27 bases remaining between them. Use of 60 Vbeta and 13 Jbeta primers characterized the PCR. Sequencing was performed with immunoSEQ multiplex PCR; in TCRdb, only in-frame clones are kept and a portion is missing. The sample contains around 150,000 clones, roughly 80% of which appear only once. In nominal health when sampled, donors likely had unrecorded immune exposures nonetheless. This receptor was identified in a middle-aged man in good health and CMV-seronegative. The chain uses TRBV30 and TRBJ2-5, with TRBD1 as a possible D gene (5 bases). Sample: PBMCs. The CDR3 is CAWGITPGYVGWETQYF. CDR3 DNA: TGTGCCTGGGGAATCACCCCAGGGTACGTGGGTTGGGAGACCCAGTACTTC.